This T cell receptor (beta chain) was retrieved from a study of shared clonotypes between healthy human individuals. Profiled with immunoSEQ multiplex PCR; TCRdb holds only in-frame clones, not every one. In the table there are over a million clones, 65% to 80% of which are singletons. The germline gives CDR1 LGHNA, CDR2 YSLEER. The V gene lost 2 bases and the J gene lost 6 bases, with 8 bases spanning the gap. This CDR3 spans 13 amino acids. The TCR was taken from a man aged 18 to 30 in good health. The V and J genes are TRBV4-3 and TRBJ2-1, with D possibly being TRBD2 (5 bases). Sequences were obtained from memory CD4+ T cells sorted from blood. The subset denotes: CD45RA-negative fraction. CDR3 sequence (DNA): TGCGCCAGCAGCCAAATACTAGGCAATGAGCAGTTCTTC. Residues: CASSQILGNEQFF.